This TCR beta chain was captured by sequencing in a study of T cells expressing NK-cell markers. Study-level background: Sorted T-cell subsets CD3+CD56+NKG2C+, CD3+CD56+NKG2C- and CD3+CD56-NKG2C+ were TCR beta-sequenced. General observations from the study: The CD3+CD56-NKG2C+ fraction of a handful of donors was also led by these clonotypes.

TCRdb reprocessed the 5' RACE reads and reports one entry per CDR3 protein, with no DNA. The sample shows a few hundred thousand distinct CDR3 sequences, and around 4.9% sits with its ten largest clones. This CDR3 has 19 amino acids. CDR1 LNHDA and CDR2 SQIVND come from the germline V gene (reference sequence). To note about this clonotype: The antigen is unknown.

The sequenced sample consisted of blood T cells: a sorted CD56 or NKG2C T cell subset, CD4+ or CD8+ T cells, or bulk PBMC T cells (not recorded which). The gene calls are TRBV19 and TRBJ2-1; TCRdb designates TRBD2, a call that cannot be tested without DNA. The sequence was collected from a man aged 18 to 69 in good health. CDR3 sequence reads: CASSSLTLKSGTNDNEQFF. Full variable domain (rest looked up from reference TRBV19 and TRBJ2-1): DGGITQSPKYLFRKEGQNVTLSCEQNLNHDAMYWYRQDPGQGLRLIYYSQIVNDFQKGDIAEGYSVSREKKESFPLTVTSAQKNPTAFYLCASSSLTLKSGTNDNEQFFGPGTRLTVL.